This record concerns one T cell receptor (beta chain) sequence. Its antigen is as yet unknown. Trimming took off 5 bases at V and 6 bases at J, with 18 bases between the two ends. The CDR3 covers 15 residues. The germline gives CDR1 SEHNR, CDR2 FQNEAQ (reference sequence). The data are from a study of cytomegalovirus exposure and HLA in healthy donors. General study points: Within an earlier analysis, most TCR beta V segments proved productive either about 87% or about 30% of the time. V- and J-gene trimming of TCR beta was linked (in a later analysis) to a missense DCLRE1C variant. On later analysis, the bulk of CMV-associated TCR beta chains appeared to be HLA-restricted. A further, later analysis showed that HLA-associated TCR beta chains (compared with equally common others) were more clonally expanded.

Primers included in the PCR were 60 Vbeta and 13 Jbeta primers. This table comes from immunoSEQ multiplex PCR, and its TCRdb copy is limited to in-frame clones, with some not included. The specimen's table records about 48,000 clones. The chain employs TRBV7-9 and TRBJ2-3, with D possibly being TRBD2 (6 bases). The material sequenced was PBMCs. This TCR came from a woman in her thirties or forties in good health and CMV-seronegative. CDR3 residues: CASSPPRGPGDTQYF. The CDR3 coding sequence is TGTGCCAGCAGCCCTCCGCGGGGACCAGGGGATACGCAGTATTTT.